These 3 T cell receptor beta chains were all obtained from the same sample, sequenced in a study of T cells in Graves' hyperthyroidism and ophthalmopathy. Amplification of TCR beta CDR3 regions used RNA as the template. The HTBI primer set served for first-round RT-PCR of the TCR CDR3. Using its own MiXCR run on the multiplex PCR reads, TCRdb lists one record per CDR3 protein. The top ten clones hold around 43% of a sample with around 200,000 distinct CDR3 sequences, around 19% of them seen once. Sequencing input: blood. All receptors come from a man aged 40-50 years with Graves' hyperthyroidism.

This clonotype was detected many times. The V call is TRBV7-8, the J call TRBJ2-5; 8 bases agree with TRBD1. The V gene end was trimmed by 10 bases and the J gene end by 4 bases; junction bases not matched to a gene: 11. This CDR3 has 14 residues. The germline V gene has CDR1 SGHVS and CDR2 FQNEAQ. The CDR3 region has the DNA TGTGCCATAACCTACAGGGGGGCAAGAGAGACCCAGTACTTC. The encoded protein is CAITYRGARETQYF.

The chain couples TRBV7-9 to TRBJ1-4; D is unresolved. The germline V gene encodes CDR1 SEHNR and CDR2 FQNEAQ (reference sequence). The V end lost 2 bases, the J end lost 8 bases, and 18 bases lay between the germline ends. The CDR3 has 16 residues. This chain's CDR3 is CASSLFSIREREKLFF. CDR3 bases: TGTGCCAGCAGCTTATTTTCCATTCGGGAACGAGAAAAACTGTTTTTT.

This clonotype appeared many times. The CDR3 loop reads CASSFPPSSYNEQFF. The CDR3 DNA follows: TGTGCCAGCAGTTTTCCGCCGTCCTCCTACAATGAGCAGTTCTTC. This chain joins TRBV28 and TRBJ2-1, with D unclear. The germline gives CDR1 MDHEN, CDR2 SYDVKM. Trimming took off 3 bases at V and 0 bases at J, with 9 bases between the two ends. The CDR3 totals 15 residues. The whole variable domain, remainder taken from reference TRBV28 and TRBJ2-1, is DVKVTQSSRYLVKRTGEKVFLECVQDMDHENMFWYRQDPGLGLRLIYFSYDVKMKEKGDIPEGYSVSREKKERFSLILESASTNQTSMYLCASSFPPSSYNEQFFGPGTRLTVL.